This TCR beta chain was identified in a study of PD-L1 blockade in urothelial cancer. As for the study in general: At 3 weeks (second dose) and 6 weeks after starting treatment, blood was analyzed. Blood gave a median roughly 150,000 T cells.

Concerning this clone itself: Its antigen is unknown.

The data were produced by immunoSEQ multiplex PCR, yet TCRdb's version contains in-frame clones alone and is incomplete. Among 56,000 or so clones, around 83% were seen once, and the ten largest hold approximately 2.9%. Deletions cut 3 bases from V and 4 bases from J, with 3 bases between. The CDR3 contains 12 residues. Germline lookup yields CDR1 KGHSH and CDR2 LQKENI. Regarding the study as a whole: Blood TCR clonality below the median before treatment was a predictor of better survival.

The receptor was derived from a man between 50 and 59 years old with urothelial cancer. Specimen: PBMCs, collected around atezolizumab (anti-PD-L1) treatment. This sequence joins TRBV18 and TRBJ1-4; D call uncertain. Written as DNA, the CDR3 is TGTGCCAGCTCACCCAATAATGAAAAACTGTTTTTT. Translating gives CASSPNNEKLFF.